In its sample, the clone carrying this TCR beta chain was seen many times. Its antigen remains unidentified. This entry comes from a study of T cells in Graves' hyperthyroidism and ophthalmopathy. Whole-study results and caveats: Most expanded thyroid clonotypes above 0.001 also appeared in blood.

CDR1 MDHEN and CDR2 SYDVKM come from the germline V gene. CDR3 length equals 12 residues. The V and J ends lost 5 bases and 4 bases respectively, with 9 bases between them. TCR beta CDR3 regions were amplified from RNA transcripts. HTBI primers were the set used in a first-round RT-PCR of the TCR CDR3. Each CDR3 protein gets one entry after TCRdb re-called the multiplex PCR reads with MiXCR. The table records more than 350,000 distinct CDR3 sequences, about 14% of them present only once. The V call is TRBV28, the J call TRBJ2-7, with D perhaps matching TRBD2 (6 bases). The specimen was blood. The sequence was obtained from a woman aged 25 to 39 with Graves' ophthalmopathy. The CDR3 DNA is TGTGCCAGCAGTCGGGGGACGTACGAGCAGTACTTC. Its protein is CASSRGTYEQYF.